The 30 T cell receptor beta chains reported below all come from one sample, sequenced in a study of cytomegalovirus exposure and HLA in healthy donors. Both 60 Vbeta primers and 13 Jbeta primers went into the PCR. Measured with immunoSEQ multiplex PCR; TCRdb has only the in-frame clones, and not every one. The sample lists approximately 240,000 clones, roughly 91% occurring once. Sequencing was carried out using PBMCs. These receptors were taken from a woman in her late teens or twenties in good health and CMV-seronegative.

The rearrangement links TRBV13 to TRBJ1-1; tentative D call: TRBD1 (6 bases). This CDR3 has 12 residues. Trimming took off 4 bases at V and 6 bases at J, with 9 bases between the two ends. The germline gives CDR1 PRHDT, CDR2 FYEKMQ (reference sequence). CDR3 in amino acids: CASSSTGSEAFF. As DNA, the CDR3 is TGTGCCAGCAGCTCTACAGGGTCTGAAGCTTTCTTT.

The chain employs TRBV27 and TRBJ2-7, with TRBD2 matching over 12 bases. V shed 5 bases, J shed 1 base, and the junction held 6 bases outside the gene matches. Germline-derived CDR1 and CDR2 are MNHEY and SMNVEV (reference sequence). The CDR3 has 16 amino acids. CDR3 DNA: TGTGCCAGCAGTACGGCCGGACTAGCGGGGTCCTACGAGCAGTACTTC. Translating it yields CASSTAGLAGSYEQYF.

V gene TRBV5-1 combines with J gene TRBJ2-4; TRBD1 matches 7 bases. Germline CDR1 SGHRS, CDR2 YFSETQ. The CDR3 is 14 amino acids. After removal of 4 bases from V and 2 bases from J, the junction contained 3 bases not matched to a gene. CDR3 DNA: TGCGCCAGCAGCGCGACAGGGACCAAAAACATTCAGTACTTC. Translation gives CASSATGTKNIQYF.

The rearrangement uses TRBV7-2 and TRBJ2-5; 12 bases are a match to TRBD2. With V trimmed by 5 bases and J by 5 bases, 9 bases remained unmatched. This CDR3 has 16 residues. Germline CDR1 is SGHTA and CDR2 is FQGNSA. In DNA form, the CDR3 reads TGTGCCAGCAGCGCCCCTAGCGGGGGGGTGGAGGAGACCCAGTACTTC. This gives the protein CASSAPSGGVEETQYF.

V is TRBV4-3 and J is TRBJ1-3, with TRBD1 identical over 8 bases. The germline CDR1 and CDR2 sequences are LGHNA and YSLEER. This CDR3 comprises 16 residues. Trimming at V came to 1 base and at J to 2 bases, leaving 4 bases not matched to a gene. CDR3 region: CASSQARTGTGNTIYF. In nucleotides, the CDR3 is TGCGCCAGCAGCCAAGCACGGACAGGGACTGGAAACACCATATATTTT.

Concerning this clone itself: Other DNA variants within this sample encode the same CDR3. The chain employs TRBV7-9 and TRBJ1-1; D perhaps matches TRBD1 (6 bases). This CDR3 region has 14 residues. The germline V gene has CDR1 SEHNR and CDR2 FQNEAQ (reference sequence). Deletions cut 5 bases from V and 1 base from J, with 11 bases between. CDR3 in amino acids: CASSHGQRNTEAFF. In DNA form, the CDR3 reads TGTGCCAGCAGCCACGGACAGAGGAACACTGAAGCTTTCTTT. The whole variable domain, remainder taken from reference TRBV7-9 and TRBJ1-1, is DTGVSQNPRHKITKRGQNVTFRCDPISEHNRLYWYRQTLGQGPEFLTYFQNEAQLEKSRLLSDRFSAERPKGSFSTLEIQRTEQGDSAMYLCASSHGQRNTEAFFGQGTRLTVV.

The chain combines TRBV14 with TRBJ1-6, with 7 bases identical to TRBD1. Germline CDR1 reads SGHDN; CDR2 reads FVKESK. With 5 bases clipped from V and 8 bases from J, the junction kept 6 bases outside the gene matches. CDR3 length equals 14 residues. The CDR3 coding sequence is TGTGCCAGCAGCGATCGACAGGGCTATTCACCCCTCCACTTT. This gives the protein CASSDRQGYSPLHF. Drawing the rest from reference TRBV14 and TRBJ1-6, the complete variable domain is EAGVTQFPSHSVIEKGQTVTLRCDPISGHDNLYWYRRVMGKEIKFLLHFVKESKQDESGMPNNRFLAERTGGTYSTLKVQPAELEDSGVYFCASSDRQGYSPLHFGNGTRLTVT.

The chain uses TRBV7-9 and TRBJ2-1; a weak D match, TRBD1 (6 bases). Deletions cut 1 base from V and 14 bases from J, with 12 bases between. This CDR3 is built from 12 residues. Per germline, CDR1 SEHNR and CDR2 FQNEAQ (reference sequence). In DNA form, the CDR3 reads TGTGCCAGCAGCTTAGTCCGGTCAGGGGAGTTCTTC. The encoded protein is CASSLVRSGEFF.

The chain has TRBV27 and TRBJ2-7, with 7 bases fitting TRBD2. The CDR3 has 14 amino acids. Trimming removed 5 bases from V and 6 bases from J; junction bases left unmatched: 10. Per the germline V gene, CDR1 is MNHEY and CDR2 is SMNVEV (reference sequence). For the CDR3, the DNA is TGTGCCAGCAGTCCCGCCGCGCTAGCGGCCGAGCAGTACTTC. It yields the protein CASSPAALAAEQYF.

A remark on this clone: Different DNA sequences within this sample yield the same CDR3. The J gene is TRBJ2-5, the V gene TRBV5-1, with 10 bases that match TRBD2. CDR3 length: 17 amino acids. Germline-derived CDR1 and CDR2 are SGHRS and YFSETQ. J was trimmed by 13 bases and V by 3 bases; bases with no gene match: 21. The CDR3 nucleotides are TGCGCCAGCAGCTACTCCGGGATCCTAGCGGGGGACCCGGGGGGGTACTTC. Translation gives CASSYSGILAGDPGGYF.

This clone was seen once. CDR3: CASRNLAGGADTQYF. Here the CDR3 DNA reads TGTGCCAGCAGGAACCTAGCGGGGGGCGCAGATACGCAGTATTTT. The chain employs TRBV5-8 and TRBJ2-3, with 11 nucleotides matching TRBD2. There are 15 residues in the CDR3. The trim removed 5 bases at V and 4 bases at J, leaving 6 bases unmatched. Germline CDR1 is SGHTS and CDR2 is YDEGEE.

The count of this clone is one. The chain employs TRBV6-5 and TRBJ2-1, with 7 positions matching TRBD1. V gave up 6 bases and J gave up 5 bases; unmatched junction bases: 4. The CDR3 is made up of 13 amino acids. Per the germline V gene, CDR1 is MNHEY and CDR2 is SVGAGI. The CDR3 bases are TGTGCCAGCAGGCCAGGGGGTGACAATGAGCAGTTCTTC. This encodes CASRPGGDNEQFF.

The rearrangement joins TRBV29-1 to TRBJ2-1; the match to TRBD2 covers 7 bases. Germline CDR1 and CDR2: SQVTM and ANQGSEA. Germline trimming cut 6 bases from V and 9 bases from J; bases unmatched to any gene: 11. The CDR3 sequence is 13 residues long. CDR3 loop: CSVDPGGLGEQFF. The CDR3 coding sequence is TGCAGCGTAGACCCGGGAGGTTTAGGTGAGCAGTTCTTC.

The rearrangement joins TRBV6-4 to TRBJ2-2, with 12 bases matching TRBD2. V shed 5 bases and J 5 bases; nucleotides not matched to a gene: 3. This CDR3 comprises 15 residues. Germline V gives CDR1 MRHNA, CDR2 SNTAGT. DNA for the CDR3: TGTGCCAGCAGTCCTACTAGCGGGAGGACCGGGGAGCTGTTTTTT. Its protein is CASSPTSGRTGELFF.

This sequence joins TRBV11-3 and TRBJ2-7; 9 bases are a match to TRBD1. CDR1 and CDR2 from the germline V gene are SGHNT and YENEEA. Unmatched junction bases numbered 3, after V lost 6 bases and J lost 3 bases. The CDR3 is 13 amino acids. The CDR3: CASSRGQGYEQYF. CDR3 DNA sequence: TGTGCCAGCAGTAGGGGACAGGGCTACGAGCAGTACTTC.

The chain is built from TRBV7-2 and TRBJ1-2, with 8 bases aligning to TRBD1. Per germline, CDR1 SGHTA and CDR2 FQGNSA. The CDR3 is 15 residues long. Trimming cost V 1 base and J 6 bases; bases outside gene matches: 7. Here the CDR3 reads CASSLEARGQDGYTF. The DNA of the CDR3 is TGTGCCAGCAGCTTAGAAGCCAGGGGGCAGGATGGCTACACCTTC.

The V call is TRBV11-2, the J call TRBJ2-1; 12 bases match TRBD2. Trimming removed 0 bases from V and 15 bases from J; junction bases left unmatched: 9. The CDR3 runs to 15 residues. From germline, CDR1 is SGHAT and CDR2 FQNNGV. CDR3 sequence: CASSLDPTSGGARFF. DNA for the CDR3: TGTGCCAGCAGCTTAGACCCGACTAGCGGGGGCGCTCGGTTCTTC.

This chain uses TRBV11-2 with TRBJ1-6, with D possibly TRBD1 on 5 matching bases. CDR3 length: 15 residues. The V end was cut by 4 bases, the J end by 2 bases, with 9 bases between. Germline CDR1 reads SGHAT; CDR2 reads FQNNGV. The chain's CDR3 is CASSWVGPYNSPLHF. The CDR3 DNA reads as TGTGCCAGCAGCTGGGTGGGGCCCTATAATTCACCCCTCCACTTT.

Details on this clone: Other DNA sequences within the sample encode an identical CDR3. The gene calls are TRBV29-1 and TRBJ2-5, with a tentative D call TRBD1 (5 bases). There are 14 residues in the CDR3. V lost 4 bases and J lost 5, with 17 bases in between. CDR1 and CDR2 from the germline V gene are SQVTM and ANQGSEA. CDR3 residues: CSVVGHKGAETQYF. The CDR3 nucleotides read TGCAGCGTTGTGGGGCATAAAGGGGCGGAGACCCAGTACTTC.

This chain uses TRBV7-6 with TRBJ2-1; 7 bases are a match to TRBD2. The CDR3 covers 14 residues. V lost 5 bases and J lost 6; bases outside the gene matches: 7. Germline CDR1 is SGHVS and CDR2 is FNYEAQ. CDR3 sequence reads: CASSKRREVNEQFF. The CDR3 DNA is TGTGCCAGCAGCAAGAGACGGGAGGTCAATGAGCAGTTCTTC.

The chain uses TRBV13 and TRBJ2-5; possibly TRBD2 for D (6 bases). The CDR3 loop spans 15 amino acids. Germline CDR1 is PRHDT and CDR2 is FYEKMQ (reference sequence). The V and J ends lost 4 bases and 0 bases respectively, with 12 bases between them. Here the CDR3 reads CASSYGTSYQETQYF. CDR3 sequence (DNA): TGTGCCAGCAGCTACGGGACTTCGTACCAAGAGACCCAGTACTTC. Supplemented by reference TRBV13 and TRBJ2-5, the full variable domain reads AAGVIQSPRHLIKEKRETATLKCYPIPRHDTVYWYQQGPGQDPQFLISFYEKMQSDKGSIPDRFSAQQFSDYHSELNMSSLELGDSALYFCASSYGTSYQETQYFGPGTRLLVL.

The rearrangement joins TRBV11-2 to TRBJ2-7, with 7 bases lining up with TRBD1. After removal of 3 bases from V and 2 bases from J, the junction contained 7 bases not matched to a gene. The germline gives CDR1 SGHAT, CDR2 FQNNGV. The CDR3 runs to 15 residues. The DNA for the CDR3 is TGTGCCAGCAGCTTGACAGGGATGCCGACCTACGAGCAGTACTTC. Translated: CASSLTGMPTYEQYF.

The V call is TRBV5-3, the J call TRBJ1-6; possibly TRBD1 for D (5 bases). TRBV5-3 is identified as an open reading frame with a role that is uncertain. The CDR3 loop spans 11 amino acids. Trimming removed 3 bases at V and 12 bases at J, with 7 bases between. In nucleotides, the CDR3 is TGTGCCAGAAGCTCGGGGGGACCCCTCCACTTT. Protein: CARSSGGPLHF.

Regarding this clone: This specimen includes other DNA sequences encoding the same CDR3. The chain links TRBV5-1 to TRBJ1-2; a weak D match, TRBD1 (6 bases). This CDR3 is built from 13 residues. Trimming removed 4 bases from V and 3 bases from J, with 10 bases in between. CDR1 is SGHRS, CDR2 YFSETQ, per germline. The CDR3 DNA is TGCGCCAGCAGCCTACAGGGTGACTATGGCTACACCTTC. This sequence encodes CASSLQGDYGYTF.

This chain joins TRBV5-4 and TRBJ1-3, with 7 bases identical to TRBD1. The length of the CDR3 is 17 residues. V lost 1 base, J lost 3 bases, and 10 bases stayed unmatched. The germline V gene has CDR1 SGHNT and CDR2 YYREEE (reference sequence). CDR3 in DNA: TGTGCCAGCAGCTTGAAACAGACAGGGCCTCTTGGAAACACCATATATTTT. Translation: CASSLKQTGPLGNTIYF.

This sequence joins TRBV2 and TRBJ2-1, with 10 positions matching TRBD2. Germline V gene sequence: CDR1 SNHLY, CDR2 FYNNEI. The CDR3 has 12 residues. V dropped 6 bases and J dropped 10; count of bases not matched to a gene: 3. CDR3 in DNA: TGTGCCAGCAGGCTAGCGGGAGAAGAGCAGTTCTTC. It specifies CASRLAGEEQFF. Together with reference TRBV2 and TRBJ2-1, the CDR3 gives the full variable domain: EPEVTQTPSHQVTQMGQEVILRCVPISNHLYFYWYRQILGQKVEFLVSFYNNEISEKSEIFDDQFSVERPDGSNFTLKIRSTKLEDSAMYFCASRLAGEEQFFGPGTRLTVL.

CDR3: CASSTYYGYTF. CDR3 coding DNA: TGTGCCAGCAGCACATACTATGGCTACACCTTC. V is TRBV7-2 and J is TRBJ1-2; D not certain. Germline CDR1 and CDR2: SGHTA and FQGNSA. This CDR3 has 11 residues. Trimming stripped 5 bases from V and 3 bases from J, with 4 bases between.

This chain uses TRBV7-6 with TRBJ2-1; 7 bases are a match to TRBD1. V lost 1 base to trimming and J lost 2 bases; unmatched junction nucleotides: 17. CDR1 SGHVS and CDR2 FNYEAQ come from the germline V gene. This CDR3 comprises 20 residues. CDR3 bases: TGTGCCAGCAGCTTAGTGAATTGGGATGAGGGACAGCTAACCTACAATGAGCAGTTCTTC. Amino acids: CASSLVNWDEGQLTYNEQFF.

The chain joins TRBV5-6 to TRBJ1-2, with 9 bases that match TRBD1. Germline V gene lookup returns CDR1 SGHDT and CDR2 YYEEEE. The V gene end was trimmed by 4 bases and the J gene end by 8 bases; junction bases not matched to a gene: 12. This CDR3 spans 15 amino acids. CDR3: CASSPEPQGARGYTF. CDR3 sequence (DNA): TGTGCCAGCAGCCCCGAACCACAGGGGGCACGCGGCTACACCTTC.

The rearrangement joins TRBV27 to TRBJ2-5, with a weak D call TRBD2 (5 bases). This CDR3 has 17 amino acids. CDR1 MNHEY and CDR2 SMNVEV come from the germline V gene (reference sequence). Trimming left V 1 base short and J 5 bases short, with 20 bases between. Here the CDR3 reads CASSLLRVEGIKETQYF. CDR3 coding DNA: TGTGCCAGCAGTTTATTAAGGGTCGAGGGAATTAAGGAGACCCAGTACTTC.